This TCR beta chain was captured in a study of blood T cell repertoires in COVID-19. Study summary: Specimens from acute and convalescent COVID-19 originated in the United States, Italy and Spain. PBMCs, B-cell-depleted T cells, or T cells were the source of the cDNA or gDNA that made up the material.

Sequenced by immunoSEQ multiplex PCR; TCRdb stores in-frame clones only, minus some. The profile shows hundreds of thousands of clones, 88% of them singletons. Enrolled through a virtual design, the participants were between 18 and 89 years of age and came from approximately 25 US areas. Grouping used clinical history reported by participants in a survey and questionnaire. The sequencing input was PBMCs or T cells enriched from blood (not recorded which). The receptor was isolated from a middle-aged woman with acute COVID-19.

The CDR3 region is CASSVSGRAGYNEQFF. CDR3 bases: TGTGCCAGCAGCGTAAGCGGGAGGGCTGGGTACAATGAGCAGTTCTTC. The gene calls are TRBV9 and TRBJ2-1, with 10 bases matching TRBD2. J gave up 4 bases and V 1 base, and 5 bases lay outside the gene matches. CDR3 length: 16 residues. The germline gives CDR1 SGDLS, CDR2 YYNGEE. Variable domain in full (rest from reference TRBV9 and TRBJ2-1): DSGVTQTPKHLITATGQRVTLRCSPRSGDLSVYWYQQSLDQGLQFLIQYYNGEERAKGNILERFSAQQFPDLHSELNLSSLELGDSALYFCASSVSGRAGYNEQFFGPGTRLTVL.